The next 20 T cell receptor beta chains were all read from a single sample in a study of shared clonotypes between healthy human individuals. Libraries were prepared by immunoSEQ multiplex PCR; TCRdb keeps only in-frame clonotypes and omits some of them. This sample has some 2.4 million clones, with 80% to 95% found just once. The sequenced sample was naive CD4+ T cells from PBMCs. Documented subset: CD45RA+ positively selected. These receptors came from a man aged 18 to 35 in good health. Some clones in this sample may be carry-over from other donors' samples.

As concerns this clone: This specimen includes other DNA sequences encoding the same CDR3. The chain links TRBV2 to TRBJ1-5; no clear D gene. The CDR3 runs 14 residues. CDR1 is SNHLY and CDR2 is FYNNEI in the germline V gene. With 7 bases removed from V and 0 bases from J, the gap between germline ends came to 10 bases. The CDR3 is CASTRGNSNQPQHF. The DNA for the CDR3 is TGTGCCAGCACCCGGGGAAATAGCAATCAGCCCCAGCATTTT.

The chain recombines TRBV5-1 with TRBJ1-2; D might be TRBD1 (6 bases). V lost 1 base and J lost 1, with 17 bases in between. This CDR3 contains 17 residues. Germline values: CDR1 SGHRS, CDR2 YFSETQ. CDR3 protein: CASSLRPGEGVNYGYTF. The CDR3 region has the DNA TGCGCCAGCAGCTTGAGGCCAGGGGAGGGAGTTAACTATGGCTACACCTTC. The full variable domain, in which reference TRBV5-1 and TRBJ1-2 provide the parts outside the CDR3, is KAGVTQTPRYLIKTRGQQVTLSCSPISGHRSVSWYQQTPGQGLQFLFEYFSETQRNKGNFPGRFSGRQFSNSRSEMNVSTLELGDSALYLCASSLRPGEGVNYGYTFGSGTRLTVV.

V and J are TRBV9 and TRBJ2-1, with 9 bases lining up with TRBD1. The CDR3 is 18 residues long. Trimming removed 3 bases from V and 3 bases from J; junction bases left unmatched: 13. Germline-derived CDR1 and CDR2 are SGDLS and YYNGEE. The CDR3 reads CASSARLTGGLYYNEQFF. As DNA, the CDR3 is TGTGCCAGCAGCGCCCGACTAACAGGGGGCCTCTACTACAATGAGCAGTTCTTC. The variable domain in full, with the rest retrieved from reference TRBV9 and TRBJ2-1, is DSGVTQTPKHLITATGQRVTLRCSPRSGDLSVYWYQQSLDQGLQFLIQYYNGEERAKGNILERFSAQQFPDLHSELNLSSLELGDSALYFCASSARLTGGLYYNEQFFGPGTRLTVL.

V is TRBV5-4 and J is TRBJ2-5; D uncertain. There are 13 residues in the CDR3. With 1 base removed from V and 5 bases from J, the gap between germline ends came to 9 bases. The germline CDR1 and CDR2 sequences are SGHNT and YYREEE (reference sequence). CDR3: CASSLFSLETQYF. Here the CDR3 DNA reads TGTGCCAGCAGCTTGTTTTCGTTGGAGACCCAGTACTTC.

The chain uses TRBV10-1 and TRBJ2-7, with D maybe TRBD2 (5 bases). The germline V gene encodes CDR1 WNHNN and CDR2 SYGVQD (reference sequence). The CDR3 spans 13 residues. With 8 bases removed from V and 2 bases from J, the gap between germline ends came to 13 bases. Written as DNA, the CDR3 is TGCGCCAGCCCTGGGCGGGCCACCTACGAGCAGTACTTC. As protein: CASPGRATYEQYF.

This clone showed up just once. The sample holds other DNA sequences that translate to the same CDR3. V is TRBV2 and J is TRBJ1-5, with unresolved D. Per germline, CDR1 SNHLY and CDR2 FYNNEI. V was cut by 0 bases and J by 3 bases, with 6 bases left in between. The CDR3 is 14 residues long. The chain's CDR3 is CASSEALSNQPQHF. The CDR3 region has the DNA TGTGCCAGCAGTGAAGCGCTTTCCAATCAGCCCCAGCATTTT.

The chain recombines TRBV4-2 with TRBJ2-7; D gene unclear. With 1 base removed from V and 2 bases from J, the gap between germline ends came to 9 bases. This CDR3 spans 14 amino acids. The germline V gene has CDR1 LGHNA and CDR2 YNFKEQ. The CDR3, as DNA: TGTGCCAGCAGCCAAGTCGGCAGTGCCTACGAGCAGTACTTC. Translation: CASSQVGSAYEQYF.

The CDR3 here is CAISAESGNTIYF. DNA of the CDR3: TGTGCCATCAGTGCAGAATCTGGAAACACCATATATTTT. This chain links TRBV10-3 with TRBJ1-3; D is ambiguous. CDR1 ENHRY and CDR2 SYGVKD come from the germline V gene. The CDR3 is 13 residues long. Trimming took off 4 bases at V and 1 base at J, with 5 bases between the two ends.

The genes are TRBV5-1 and TRBJ2-3; 8 bases map to TRBD2. This CDR3 is 16 amino acids long. Germline V CDR1 and CDR2: SGHRS, YFSETQ. Unmatched junction bases numbered 7, after V lost 4 bases and J lost 0 bases. The CDR3 loop reads CASSAEIAGSTDTQYF. The DNA for the CDR3 is TGCGCCAGCAGCGCTGAAATAGCGGGAAGCACAGATACGCAGTATTTT.

The chain is built from TRBV6-5 and TRBJ2-7; 8 nucleotides match TRBD1. The CDR3 is made up of 14 amino acids. Per the germline V gene, CDR1 is MNHEY and CDR2 is SVGAGI. Trimming cost V 5 bases and J 3 bases; bases outside gene matches: 6. In nucleotides, the CDR3 is TGTGCCAGCAGTAGACGGGACAGGTTCTACGAGCAGTACTTC. Amino acid sequence: CASSRRDRFYEQYF.

V and J are TRBV5-6 and TRBJ1-5, with D possibly matching TRBD1 (6 bases). Germline loops: CDR1 SGHDT, CDR2 YYEEEE. The V and J ends lost 4 bases and 7 bases respectively, with 12 bases between them. The CDR3 is made up of 13 amino acids. The CDR3 spells CASSPGVGQPQHF. DNA for the CDR3: TGTGCCAGCAGCCCAGGGGTAGGGCAGCCCCAGCATTTT.

The rearrangement links TRBV19 to TRBJ2-5; tentative D call: TRBD1 (6 bases). V was trimmed by 1 base and J by 4 bases, leaving 13 bases between them. Germline CDR1 and CDR2: LNHDA and SQIVND (reference sequence). This CDR3 spans 15 amino acids. CDR3 sequence reads: CASSIGVQGRETQYF. CDR3 DNA sequence: TGTGCCAGTAGTATAGGAGTACAGGGCCGAGAGACCCAGTACTTC.

This clone turned up a few times. The V gene is TRBV5-1, the J gene TRBJ2-1, with TRBD1 identical over 7 bases. The CDR3 length is 14 residues. Germline assignment: CDR1 SGHRS and CDR2 YFSETQ. The V and J ends lost 3 bases and 2 bases, in that order; junction bases with no gene match: 2. In DNA, the CDR3 is TGCGCCAGCAGCTGGGGACAGCCCTACAATGAGCAGTTCTTC. This encodes CASSWGQPYNEQFF. The full variable domain, with the rest looked up from reference TRBV5-1 and TRBJ2-1, is KAGVTQTPRYLIKTRGQQVTLSCSPISGHRSVSWYQQTPGQGLQFLFEYFSETQRNKGNFPGRFSGRQFSNSRSEMNVSTLELGDSALYLCASSWGQPYNEQFFGPGTRLTVL.

This clone was seen more than once but under ten times. The chain carries TRBV5-1 and TRBJ1-1, with D perhaps matching TRBD1 (5 bases). The CDR3 length is 13 residues. Germline CDR1 SGHRS, CDR2 YFSETQ. Deletions cut 3 bases from V and 1 base from J, with 7 bases between. CDR3 coding DNA: TGCGCCAGCAGCTATGACAGGAACACTGAAGCTTTCTTT. This translates into CASSYDRNTEAFF.

The chain employs TRBV6-5 and TRBJ1-1, with TRBD1 matching over 8 bases. The V and J ends lost 2 bases and 6 bases, in that order; junction bases with no gene match: 11. CDR1 is MNHEY, CDR2 SVGAGI, per germline. The CDR3 totals 16 residues. The chain's CDR3 is CASSYGRGRSAAEAFF. The CDR3 DNA reads TGTGCCAGCAGTTACGGCAGGGGGCGGTCAGCCGCTGAAGCTTTCTTT.

The chain uses TRBV6-5 and TRBJ2-2, with D uncertain. Deletions cut 6 bases from V and 5 bases from J, with 13 bases between. CDR1 is MNHEY and CDR2 is SVGAGI in the germline V gene. This CDR3 has 14 amino acids. CDR3 protein: CASSRSLETGELFF. The CDR3 DNA follows: TGTGCCAGCAGCCGCTCACTTGAGACCGGGGAGCTGTTTTTT.

The chain joins TRBV2 to TRBJ2-1, with 12 bases lining up with TRBD2. Losses at the gene ends were 3 bases for V and 6 bases for J; bases not matched to a gene: 6. The CDR3 consists of 16 residues. Germline V gives CDR1 SNHLY, CDR2 FYNNEI. The CDR3 loop reads CASSDLTSGSINEQFF. The CDR3 nucleotides are TGTGCCAGCAGTGACTTGACTAGCGGGAGTATCAATGAGCAGTTCTTC.

The rearrangement joins TRBV6-1 to TRBJ2-7, with D possibly TRBD2 on 5 matching bases. The CDR3 totals 13 residues. Germline CDR1 MNHNS, CDR2 SASEGT. Trimming shortened V by 8 bases and J by 6 bases, and 17 bases separated the two germline ends. CDR3 in DNA: TGTGCCAGCCCCCGCCCTAGTGGGAGCGAGCAGTACTTC. This translates into CASPRPSGSEQYF.

This chain connects TRBV5-6 to TRBJ2-7; TRBD1 agrees at 9 bases. CDR1 SGHDT and CDR2 YYEEEE come from the germline V gene. The CDR3 runs to 14 residues. Trimming at V came to 2 bases and at J to 4 bases, leaving 4 bases not matched to a gene. DNA for the CDR3: TGTGCCAGCAGCTTTCCCGGGACAGGGTACGAGCAGTACTTC. Its translation is CASSFPGTGYEQYF.

The rearrangement uses TRBV28 and TRBJ2-7, with D perhaps matching TRBD2 (5 bases). The germline gives CDR1 MDHEN, CDR2 SYDVKM. The CDR3 is 15 residues long. V lost 6 bases, J lost 3 bases, and 18 bases lay in between. The CDR3: CASSVTLAGRYEQYF. The CDR3 DNA reads TGTGCCAGCAGCGTTACCCTAGCTGGCCGCTACGAGCAGTACTTC.